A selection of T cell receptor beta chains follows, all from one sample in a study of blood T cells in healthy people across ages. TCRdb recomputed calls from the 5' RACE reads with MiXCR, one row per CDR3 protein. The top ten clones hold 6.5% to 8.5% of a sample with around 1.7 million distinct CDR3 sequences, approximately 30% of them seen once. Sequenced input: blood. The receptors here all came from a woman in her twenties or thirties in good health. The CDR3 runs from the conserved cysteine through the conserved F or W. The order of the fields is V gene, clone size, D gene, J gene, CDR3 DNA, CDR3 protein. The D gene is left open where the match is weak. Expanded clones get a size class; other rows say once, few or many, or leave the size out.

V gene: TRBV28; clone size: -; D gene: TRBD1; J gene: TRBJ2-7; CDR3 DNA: TGTGTCAGCAGTTTCCGGGACAGGGGACGGTCCTACGAGCAGTACTTC; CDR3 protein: CVSSFRDRGRSYEQYF
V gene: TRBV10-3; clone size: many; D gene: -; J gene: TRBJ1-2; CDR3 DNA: TGTGCCATCAGTGAGTACTATGGCTACACCTTC; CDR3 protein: CAISEYYGYTF
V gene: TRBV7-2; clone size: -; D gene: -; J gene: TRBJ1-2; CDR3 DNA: TGTGCCAGCAGCGAAATGGGAGGGTCCAACTATGGCTACACCTTC; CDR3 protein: CASSEMGGSNYGYTF
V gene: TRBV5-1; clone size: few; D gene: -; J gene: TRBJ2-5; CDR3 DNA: TGCGCCAGCAGCTCGGGGCTACACTCCAAGGAGACCCAGTACTTC; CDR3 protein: CASSSGLHSKETQYF
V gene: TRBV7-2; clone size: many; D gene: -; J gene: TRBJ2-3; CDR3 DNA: TGTGCCAGCAGCCCCGGGACCGTAAGCACAGATACGCAGTATTTT; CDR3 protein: CASSPGTVSTDTQYF
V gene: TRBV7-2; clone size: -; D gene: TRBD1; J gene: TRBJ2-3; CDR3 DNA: TGTGCCAGCAGCGTCCGGGACAGGTTCGCGCAGTATTTT; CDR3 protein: CASSVRDRFAQYF
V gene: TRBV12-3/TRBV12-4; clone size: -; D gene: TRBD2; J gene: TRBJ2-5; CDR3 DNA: TGTGCCAGCCTAGGGACTAGCGGTCAAGAGACCCAGTACTTC; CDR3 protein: CASLGTSGQETQYF
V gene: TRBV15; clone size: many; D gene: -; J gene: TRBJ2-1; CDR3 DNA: TGTGCCACCAGCCCCGGGGAGTATGAGCAGTTCTTC; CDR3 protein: CATSPGEYEQFF
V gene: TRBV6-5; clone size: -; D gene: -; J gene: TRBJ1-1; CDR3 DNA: TGTGCCAGCAGTTACTCGGTTGATAGGATGAACACTGAAGCTTTCTTT; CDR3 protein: CASSYSVDRMNTEAFF
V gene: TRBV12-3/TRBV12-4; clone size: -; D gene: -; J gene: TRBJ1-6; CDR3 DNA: TGTGCCAGCAGTCCCCTGGGGGGTCCTAATTCACCCCTCCACTTT; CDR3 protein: CASSPLGGPNSPLHF
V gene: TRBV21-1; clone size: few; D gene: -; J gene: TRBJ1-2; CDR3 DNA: TGTGCCAGCAGCTGGACAGGGGGGATAGCTAACTATGGCTACACCTTC; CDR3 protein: CASSWTGGIANYGYTF
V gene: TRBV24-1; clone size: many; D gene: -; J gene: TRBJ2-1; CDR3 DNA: TGTGCCACCAGTGACCGGGACAACTACAATGAGCAGTTCTTC; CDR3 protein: CATSDRDNYNEQFF
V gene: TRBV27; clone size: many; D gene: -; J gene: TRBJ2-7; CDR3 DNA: TGTGCCAGCTGGGACTCCCGAGACGAGCAGTACTTC; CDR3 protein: CASWDSRDEQYF
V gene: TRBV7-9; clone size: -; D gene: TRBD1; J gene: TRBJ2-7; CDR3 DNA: TGTACCAGCAGGACAGGGGGCCCCCACGAGCAGTACTTC; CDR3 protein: CTSRTGGPHEQYF
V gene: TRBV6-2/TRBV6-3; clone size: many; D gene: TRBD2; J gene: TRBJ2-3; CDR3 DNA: TGTGCCAGCGGTAAACTAGCGGGGGGCACAGATACGCAGTATTTT; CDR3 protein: CASGKLAGGTDTQYF
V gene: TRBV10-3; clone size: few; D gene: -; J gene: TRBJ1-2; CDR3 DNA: TGTGCCATCAGTGAGTCGAGTAGGGAGAGTGGCTACACCTTC; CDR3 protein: CAISESSRESGYTF
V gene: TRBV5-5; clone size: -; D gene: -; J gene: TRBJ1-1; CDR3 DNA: TGTGCCAGCAGCCGGATCGAGGTAGGGGACACTGAAGCTTTCTTT; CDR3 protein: CASSRIEVGDTEAFF
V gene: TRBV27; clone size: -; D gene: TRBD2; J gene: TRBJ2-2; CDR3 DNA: TGTGCCAGCAGTTTATTTAGCGGGGGTACCGGGGAGCTGTTTTTT; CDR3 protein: CASSLFSGGTGELFF
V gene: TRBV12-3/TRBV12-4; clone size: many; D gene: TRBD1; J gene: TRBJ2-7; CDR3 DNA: TGTGCCAGCAGTTTAAGGGGGACAGGTAGACCCTACGAGCAGTACTTC; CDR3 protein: CASSLRGTGRPYEQYF
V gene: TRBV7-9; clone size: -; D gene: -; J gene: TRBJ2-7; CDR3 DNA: TGTGCCAGCAGCCCCGGGACGATCTCCTACGAGCGGTACTTC; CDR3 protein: CASSPGTISYERYF
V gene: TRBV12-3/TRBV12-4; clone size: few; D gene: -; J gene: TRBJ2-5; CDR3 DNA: TGTGCCAGCAGTTTGGTCCGGGCGCGGGAGACCCAGTACTTC; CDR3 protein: CASSLVRARETQYF
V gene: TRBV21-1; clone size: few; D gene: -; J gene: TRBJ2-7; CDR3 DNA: TGTGCCAGCAGCAACTACTGCAGGGGCCTCTCCTACGAGCAGTACTTC; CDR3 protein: CASSNYCRGLSYEQYF
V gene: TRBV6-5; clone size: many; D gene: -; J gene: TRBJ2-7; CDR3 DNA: TGTGCCAGCAGGCGCTCGGACAGCTCCGACGAGCAGTACTTC; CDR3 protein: CASRRSDSSDEQYF
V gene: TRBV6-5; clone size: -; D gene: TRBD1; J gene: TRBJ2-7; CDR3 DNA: TGTGCCAGCAGTTACCTGGGACAGGGATTCACTTCCTACAATGAGCAGTACTTC; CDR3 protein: CASSYLGQGFTSYNEQYF
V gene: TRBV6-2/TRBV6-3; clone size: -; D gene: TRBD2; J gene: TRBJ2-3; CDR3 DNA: TGTGCCAGCAGAAAAGGTACTAGCGGCACAGATACGCAGTATTTT; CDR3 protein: CASRKGTSGTDTQYF
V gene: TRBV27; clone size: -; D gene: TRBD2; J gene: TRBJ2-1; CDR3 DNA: TGTGCCAGCAGACTAGCGGGGGGCCATGCCCTCGGTGAGCAGTTCTTC; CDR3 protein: CASRLAGGHALGEQFF
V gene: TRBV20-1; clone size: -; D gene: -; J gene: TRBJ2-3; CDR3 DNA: TGCAGTGCTAGAGATTTCAGCACAGATACGCAGTATTTT; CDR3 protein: CSARDFSTDTQYF
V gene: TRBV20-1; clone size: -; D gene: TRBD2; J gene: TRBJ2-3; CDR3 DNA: TGCAGTGCCGCCGGGGGGGCCCCAGCAGATACGCAGTATTTT; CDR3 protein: CSAAGGAPADTQYF
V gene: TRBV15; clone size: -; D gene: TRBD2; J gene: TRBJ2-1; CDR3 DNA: TGTGCCACCAGCAGAAAGACTAGCGGGGGGGCGTACAATGAGCAGTTCTTC; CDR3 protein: CATSRKTSGGAYNEQFF
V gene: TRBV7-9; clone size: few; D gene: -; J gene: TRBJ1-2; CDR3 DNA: TGTGCCAGCAGCTTAGCGGGGCAGGGCGATTTGAGTGGCTACACCTTC; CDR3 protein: CASSLAGQGDLSGYTF
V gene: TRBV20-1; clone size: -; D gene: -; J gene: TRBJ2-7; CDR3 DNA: TGCAGTGCTAGACGAGCAGGCGGGCAATCCTACGAGCAGTACTTC; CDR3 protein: CSARRAGGQSYEQYF
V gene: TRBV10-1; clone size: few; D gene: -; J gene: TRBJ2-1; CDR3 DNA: TGCGCCAGCAGTGAGTCGATACTCAGGGCCGGTGAGCAGTTCTTC; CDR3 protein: CASSESILRAGEQFF
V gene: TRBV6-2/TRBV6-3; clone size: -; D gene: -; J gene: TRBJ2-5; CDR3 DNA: TGTGCCAGCCGTCGGCCGGGGCTGCAGTTGACCCAGTACTTC; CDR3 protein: CASRRPGLQLTQYF
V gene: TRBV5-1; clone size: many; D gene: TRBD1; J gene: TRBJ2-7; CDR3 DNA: TGCGCCAGCAGCTGGGGGACAGGGACCAGGACCGAGCAGTACTTC; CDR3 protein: CASSWGTGTRTEQYF
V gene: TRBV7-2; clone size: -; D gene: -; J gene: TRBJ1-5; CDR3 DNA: TGTGCCAGCAGCCCGGAGGGAGGTAGGCCCCAGCATTTT; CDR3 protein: CASSPEGGRPQHF
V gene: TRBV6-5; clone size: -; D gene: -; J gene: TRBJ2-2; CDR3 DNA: TGTGCCAGCAGTCTCCAGAGAGGCACCGGGGAGCTGTTTTTT; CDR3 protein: CASSLQRGTGELFF
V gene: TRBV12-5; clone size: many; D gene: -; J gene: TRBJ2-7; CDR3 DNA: TGTGCTAGTGGTCCGGGGAACTACGAGCAGTACTTC; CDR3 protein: CASGPGNYEQYF
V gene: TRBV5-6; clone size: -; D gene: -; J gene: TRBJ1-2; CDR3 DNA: TGTGCCAGCAGCTTACGGACCGGACGGAGCAACTATGGCTACACCTTC; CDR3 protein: CASSLRTGRSNYGYTF
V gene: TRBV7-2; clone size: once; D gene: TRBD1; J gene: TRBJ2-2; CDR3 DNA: TGTGCCAACCCTGGACAGGGAGACACCGGGGAGCTGTTTTTT; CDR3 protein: CANPGQGDTGELFF
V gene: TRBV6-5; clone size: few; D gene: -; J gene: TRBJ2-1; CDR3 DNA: TGTGCCAGCAGTCCTGGCAGGGTCTCCTGCAATGAGCAGTTCTTC; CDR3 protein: CASSPGRVSCNEQFF
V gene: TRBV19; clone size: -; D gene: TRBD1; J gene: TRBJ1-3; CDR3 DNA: TGTGCCAGTAGGACTTTACAGGGGGCGCCGGGAAACACCATATATTTT; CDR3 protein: CASRTLQGAPGNTIYF